One and the same sample provided the 19 T cell receptor beta chains below, sequenced in a study of CD8 T cells in ankylosing spondylitis. TCRdb re-derived calls from the 5' RACE reads in MiXCR, one entry per CDR3 protein. The sample consists of around 150,000 distinct CDR3 sequences, roughly 44% of them appearing once. The sample consisted of synovial fluid, either unsorted or a sorted T cell fraction (not recorded which). All receptors derive from a male donor with ankylosing spondylitis.

This chain connects TRBV20-1 to TRBJ2-7; no definite D call. CDR3 length: 13 residues. Between the trimmed V and J ends, which lost 1 base and 0 bases, there was a span of 7 bases. Germline-derived CDR1 and CDR2 are DFQATT and SNEGSKA (reference sequence). CDR3 sequence: CSARVKTSYEQYF. CDR3 bases: TGCAGTGCTAGAGTCAAAACCTCCTACGAGCAGTACTTC.

This clonotype was counted a few times. V and J are TRBV7-6 and TRBJ2-5, with 8 bases that match TRBD2. The trim removed 5 bases at V and 1 base at J, leaving 6 bases unmatched. This CDR3 contains 15 residues. Germline V gene sequence: CDR1 SGHVS, CDR2 FNYEAQ. Here the CDR3 reads CASSRRLARQETQYF. In nucleotides, the CDR3 is TGTGCCAGCAGCCGTCGACTAGCGCGCCAAGAGACCCAGTACTTC.

The chain employs TRBV28 and TRBJ1-5; D ambiguous. The CDR3 runs to 11 residues. The V gene lost 2 bases and the J gene lost 6 bases, with 2 bases spanning the gap. Per germline, CDR1 MDHEN and CDR2 SYDVKM. The CDR3 loop is CASSLRQPQHF. The CDR3 DNA is TGTGCCAGCAGTTTACGTCAGCCCCAGCATTTT. The variable domain in full, with the rest retrieved from reference TRBV28 and TRBJ1-5, is DVKVTQSSRYLVKRTGEKVFLECVQDMDHENMFWYRQDPGLGLRLIYFSYDVKMKEKGDIPEGYSVSREKKERFSLILESASTNQTSMYLCASSLRQPQHFGDGTRLSIL.

The rearrangement uses TRBV6-2 or TRBV6-3 and TRBJ1-2; no reliable D call. CDR1 MNHEY and CDR2 SVGEGT come from the germline V gene. This CDR3 comprises 19 residues. Trimming took 8 bases from V and 2 from J, leaving 30 bases between them. CDR3 coding DNA: TGTGCCAGCTTATCGGGCGGCCGGTCGACGAGGAGGGCCAACTATGGCTACACCTTC. This sequence encodes CASLSGGRSTRRANYGYTF.

The CDR3 reads CASRRSGANVLTF. In DNA, the CDR3 is TGTGCCAGTCGGCGGTCTGGGGCCAACGTCCTGACTTTC. V is TRBV12-3 or TRBV12-4 and J is TRBJ2-6; D is unclear. The CDR3 length is 13 residues. Deletions cut 9 bases from V and 1 base from J, with 7 bases between.

This sequence joins TRBV7-2 and TRBJ1-3; D possibly corresponds to TRBD1 (5 bases). Trimming removed 7 bases at V and 4 bases at J, with 17 bases between. Germline V CDR1 and CDR2: SGHTA, FQGNSA. The CDR3 is made up of 15 amino acids. DNA for the CDR3: TGTGCCAGCACCCCTCGGGGGGGGACGGGAAACACCATATATTTT. Translation: CASTPRGGTGNTIYF.

Written as DNA, the CDR3 is TGCAGCGCCGAAGACAGCTTCGGACATACGCAGTATTTT. Protein sequence: CSAEDSFGHTQYF. V gene TRBV29-1 combines with J gene TRBJ2-3, with D tentatively TRBD1 (5 bases). The CDR3 loop spans 13 amino acids. Germline V gene data show CDR1 as SQVTM and CDR2 as ANQGSEA. The germline V and J ends were trimmed by 7 bases and 7 bases, with 18 bases remaining between them.

This clonotype turned up a few times. V gene TRBV28 combines with J gene TRBJ2-7; 12 bases map to TRBD2. The CDR3 totals 16 residues. Per the germline V gene, CDR1 is MDHEN and CDR2 is SYDVKM. Trimming removed 3 bases from V and 4 bases from J; junction bases left unmatched: 7. CDR3 protein: CASSFSLAGGLYEQYF. The CDR3 DNA reads TGTGCCAGCAGTTTTTCACTAGCGGGAGGCCTATACGAGCAGTACTTC.

The chain carries TRBV11-2 and TRBJ2-7; D tentatively fits TRBD1 or TRBD2 (5 bases each). The CDR3 covers 16 residues. CDR1 SGHAT and CDR2 FQNNGV come from the germline V gene. V dropped 5 bases and J dropped 3 bases, with 20 bases sitting between them. This chain's CDR3 is CASSPGSRGGGYEQYF. CDR3 coding DNA: TGTGCCAGCAGCCCGGGGAGTAGGGGTGGTGGCTACGAGCAGTACTTC.

In its sample, this clonotype was seen a few times. This chain links TRBV12-3 or TRBV12-4 with TRBJ2-2; TRBD1 might be the D (5 bases). V lost 3 bases, J lost 2 bases, and 10 bases lay in between. CDR3 size: 15 residues. The CDR3 loop is CASSFPGKNTGELFF. For the CDR3, the DNA is TGTGCCAGCAGTTTTCCAGGGAAAAACACCGGGGAGCTGTTTTTT.

The gene calls are TRBV28 and TRBJ2-7, with 11 bases fitting TRBD2. V lost 7 bases, J lost 0 bases, and 5 bases stayed unmatched. CDR1 is MDHEN and CDR2 is SYDVKM in the germline V gene. The CDR3 is 15 residues long. CDR3 bases: TGTGCCAGCACGGTACTAGCGGGGGTCTCCTACGAGCAGTACTTC. It specifies CASTVLAGVSYEQYF.

The chain recombines TRBV3-1 with TRBJ2-3; 10 bases map to TRBD1. CDR3 length: 18 residues. V trimming: 4 bases; J trimming: 3 bases; junction bases outside the gene matches: 13. Germline V gene sequence: CDR1 LGHDT, CDR2 YNNKEL (reference sequence). The CDR3 protein is CASSPPGQGIYSTDTQYF. The CDR3, as DNA: TGTGCCAGCAGCCCACCGGGACAGGGGATTTATAGTACAGATACGCAGTATTTT.

The CDR3 is CASSPDRYYNSPLHF. Here the CDR3 DNA reads TGTGCCAGCAGCCCCGACCGTTACTATAATTCACCCCTCCACTTT. The chain has TRBV4-2 and TRBJ1-6; D is unclear. The germline gives CDR1 LGHNA, CDR2 YNFKEQ. The V gene lost 4 bases and the J gene lost 3 bases, with 10 bases spanning the gap. CDR3 size: 15 residues.

This clonotype was detected a few times. The chain couples TRBV4-2 to TRBJ2-7; TRBD2 aligns across 9 bases. CDR3 length equals 16 residues. Germline-derived CDR1 and CDR2 are LGHNA and YNFKEQ. V shed 3 bases and J 1 base; nucleotides not matched to a gene: 7. This CDR3 reads CASSHGTAGGSYEQYF. CDR3 bases: TGTGCCAGCAGCCACGGGACGGCGGGAGGGTCCTACGAGCAGTACTTC.

This clonotype was seen a few times. The gene calls are TRBV5-6 and TRBJ2-1; D ambiguous. The CDR3 extends over 15 amino acids. Germline CDR1 and CDR2: SGHDT and YYEEEE. The V and J ends lost 2 bases and 5 bases respectively, with 14 bases between them. The CDR3 nucleotides read TGTGCCAGCAGCTTAAGTGGCAGCCCCAACAATGAGCAGTTCTTC. It is translated as CASSLSGSPNNEQFF.

Only a few counts were recorded for this clonotype. The chain joins TRBV7-8 to TRBJ1-1; D may be TRBD1 (6 bases). The CDR3 spans 15 residues. Germline CDR1 is SGHVS and CDR2 is FQNEAQ. V dropped 5 bases and J dropped 4 bases, with 17 bases sitting between them. CDR3 protein: CASSPPGGGPTEAFF. In DNA, the CDR3 is TGTGCCAGCAGCCCCCCTGGCGGGGGCCCCACTGAAGCTTTCTTT.

This clonotype came up many times. Written as DNA, the CDR3 is TGCGCCAGCAGTGAGTGGGCGGGGTCTAGCACAGATACGCAGTATTTT. It specifies CASSEWAGSSTDTQYF. The chain links TRBV10-2 to TRBJ2-3, with a possible D match to TRBD2 (6 bases). Trimming stripped 1 base from V and 0 bases from J, with 11 bases between. The CDR3 has 16 residues. The germline gives CDR1 WSHSY, CDR2 SAAADI.

V gene TRBV5-1 combines with J gene TRBJ1-3; D gene unclear. This CDR3 region has 16 residues. Germline V gene sequence: CDR1 SGHRS, CDR2 YFSETQ. The V end lost 0 bases, the J end lost 0 bases, and 10 bases lay between the germline ends. DNA of the CDR3: TGCGCCAGCAGCTTGGTTCACAGAATCTCTGGAAACACCATATATTTT. It specifies CASSLVHRISGNTIYF. The variable domain in full, completed from reference TRBV5-1 and TRBJ1-3, reads KAGVTQTPRYLIKTRGQQVTLSCSPISGHRSVSWYQQTPGQGLQFLFEYFSETQRNKGNFPGRFSGRQFSNSRSEMNVSTLELGDSALYLCASSLVHRISGNTIYFGEGSWLTVV.

There are a few counts of this clonotype. J is TRBJ1-1 and V is TRBV7-3; a possible D gene is TRBD1 (5 bases). The length of the CDR3 is 14 residues. Germline values: CDR1 SGHTA, CDR2 FQGTGA. V lost 5 bases and J 3 bases, leaving 13 bases between the germline ends. The CDR3 loop reads CASSRGARDTEAFF. The CDR3 DNA follows: TGTGCCAGCAGCAGAGGGGCGCGGGACACTGAAGCTTTCTTT. Using reference TRBV7-3 and TRBJ1-1 for the parts outside the CDR3, the full variable domain is GAGVSQTPSNKVTEKGKYVELRCDPISGHTALYWYRQSLGQGPEFLIYFQGTGAADDSGLPNDRFFAVRPEGSVSTLKIQRTERGDSAVYLCASSRGARDTEAFFGQGTRLTVV.